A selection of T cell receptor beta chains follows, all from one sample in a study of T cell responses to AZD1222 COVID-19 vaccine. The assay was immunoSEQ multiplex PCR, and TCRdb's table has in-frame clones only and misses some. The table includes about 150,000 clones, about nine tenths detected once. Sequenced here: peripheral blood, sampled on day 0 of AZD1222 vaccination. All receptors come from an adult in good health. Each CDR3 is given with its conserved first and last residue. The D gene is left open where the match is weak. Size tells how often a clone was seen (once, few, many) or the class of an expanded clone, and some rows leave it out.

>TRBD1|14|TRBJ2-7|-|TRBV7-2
CASSFGTGTYEQYF
TGTGCCAGCAGCTTTGGGACAGGGACGTACGAGCAGTACTTC
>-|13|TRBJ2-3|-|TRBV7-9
CASSSILPDTQYF
TGTGCCAGCAGCTCTATCCTCCCGGATACGCAGTATTTT
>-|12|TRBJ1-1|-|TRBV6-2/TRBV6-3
CASSFQGTEAFF
TGTGCCAGCAGTTTCCAGGGTACTGAAGCTTTCTTT
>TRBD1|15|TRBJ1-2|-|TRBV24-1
CATSDGPGQSYGYTF
TGTGCCACCAGTGATGGGCCGGGACAGAGCTATGGCTACACCTTC
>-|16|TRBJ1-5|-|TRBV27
CASRPSGRGQNQPQHF
TGTGCCAGTCGACCGTCGGGGCGGGGGCAAAATCAGCCCCAGCATTTT
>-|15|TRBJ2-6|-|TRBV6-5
CASSYDRSGANVLTF
TGTGCCAGCAGCTACGACAGGTCTGGGGCCAACGTCCTGACTTTC
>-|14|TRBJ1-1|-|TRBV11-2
CASSRGPRNTEAFF
TGTGCCAGCAGCCGGGGGCCGCGGAACACTGAAGCTTTCTTT
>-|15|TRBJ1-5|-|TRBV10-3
CAISESRGGNQPQHF
TGTGCCATCAGTGAGTCGAGGGGCGGGAATCAGCCCCAGCATTTT
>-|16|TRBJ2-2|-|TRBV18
CASSPPGLRNTGELFF
TGTGCCAGCTCACCTCCGGGACTTAGGAACACCGGGGAGCTGTTTTTT
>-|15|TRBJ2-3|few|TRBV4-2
CASSQDLQGTDTQYF
TGTGCCAGCAGCCAAGATCTGCAGGGCACAGATACGCAGTATTTT
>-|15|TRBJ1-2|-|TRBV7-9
CASSLVGVTFGGYTF
TGTGCCAGCAGCTTAGTAGGAGTGACATTTGGTGGCTACACCTTC
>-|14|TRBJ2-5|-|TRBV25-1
CASRAPPLEETQYF
TGTGCCAGCAGAGCTCCCCCGTTGGAAGAGACCCAGTACTTC
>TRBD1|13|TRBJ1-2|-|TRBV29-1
CSVEVTGGSGYTF
TGCAGCGTTGAGGTGACAGGGGGCTCTGGCTACACCTTC
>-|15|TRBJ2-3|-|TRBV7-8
CASSLLALGTDTQYF
TGTGCCAGCAGCTTACTAGCGCTGGGAACAGATACGCAGTATTTT
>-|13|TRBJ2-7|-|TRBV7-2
CASSLAASAGQYF
TGTGCCAGCAGCTTAGCGGCTTCGGCTGGGCAGTACTTC
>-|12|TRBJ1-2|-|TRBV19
CASSYGPDGYTF
TGTGCCAGTAGTTACGGACCCGATGGCTACACCTTC
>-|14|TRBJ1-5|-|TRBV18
CASSPSNVGQPQHF
TGTGCCAGCTCACCTAGCAATGTGGGTCAGCCCCAGCATTTT
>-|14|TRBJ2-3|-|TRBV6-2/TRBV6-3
CASSYDRNTDTQYF
TGTGCCAGCAGTTATGACAGGAACACAGATACGCAGTATTTT
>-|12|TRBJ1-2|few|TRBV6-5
CASSYGFYGYTF
TGTGCCAGCAGTTACGGGTTCTATGGCTACACCTTC
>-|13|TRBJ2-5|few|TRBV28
CASSASPQETQYF
TGTGCCAGCAGCGCCTCCCCCCAAGAGACCCAGTACTTC
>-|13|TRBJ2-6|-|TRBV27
CASSLSGANVLTF
TGTGCCAGCAGTCTCTCTGGGGCCAACGTCCTGACTTTC
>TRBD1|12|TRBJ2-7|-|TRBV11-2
CASSRQGVEQYF
TGTGCCAGCAGCCGCCAGGGGGTCGAGCAGTACTTC
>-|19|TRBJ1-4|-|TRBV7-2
CASSPVLPGTAATNEKLFF
TGTGCCAGCAGCCCAGTCCTACCAGGAACTGCGGCAACTAATGAAAAACTGTTTTTT
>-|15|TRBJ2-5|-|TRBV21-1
CASSSVGEYQETQYF
TGTGCCAGCAGCTCAGTTGGAGAGTACCAAGAGACCCAGTACTTC
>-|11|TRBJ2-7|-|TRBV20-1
CSVTSSYEQYF
TGCAGTGTTACTAGCTCCTACGAGCAGTACTTC
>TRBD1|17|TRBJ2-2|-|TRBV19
CASSIGHGQGFPGELFF
TGTGCCAGTAGTATCGGTCACGGACAGGGATTTCCCGGGGAGCTGTTTTTT
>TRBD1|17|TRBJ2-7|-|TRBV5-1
CASSLVGRGQGPHEQYF
TGCGCCAGCAGCTTGGTAGGACGCGGACAGGGGCCCCACGAGCAGTACTTC
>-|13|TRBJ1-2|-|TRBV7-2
CASSVEVGNGYTF
TGTGCCAGCAGCGTAGAGGTGGGGAATGGCTACACCTTC
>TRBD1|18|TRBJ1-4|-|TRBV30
CAWSVHSGGRRGNEKLFF
TGTGCCTGGAGTGTACATTCAGGGGGTAGACGGGGGAATGAAAAACTGTTTTTT
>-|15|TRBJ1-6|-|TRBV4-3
CASSQGVLYNSPLHF
TGCGCCAGCAGCCAAGGAGTGCTATATAATTCACCCCTCCACTTT
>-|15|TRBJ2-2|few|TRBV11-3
CASSPSGPRGGELFF
TGTGCCAGCAGCCCCTCTGGACCTCGAGGCGGGGAGCTGTTTTTT
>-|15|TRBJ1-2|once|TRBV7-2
CASSLSSTPNYGYTF
TGTGCCAGCAGCTTAAGTTCTACACCTAACTATGGCTACACCTTC
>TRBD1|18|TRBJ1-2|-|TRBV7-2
CASSPGGANFHPSKRYTF
TGTGCCAGCAGCCCAGGGGGCGCGAACTTCCACCCCTCGAAAAGGTACACCTTC
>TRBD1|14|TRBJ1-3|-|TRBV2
CASRGTGSGNTIYF
TGTGCCAGCAGGGGGACAGGTAGTGGAAACACCATATATTTT
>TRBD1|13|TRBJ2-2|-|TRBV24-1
CATSSTGAGELFF
TGTGCCACCAGTTCTACAGGGGCCGGGGAGCTGTTTTTT
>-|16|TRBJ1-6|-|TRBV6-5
CASSYRAELTNSPLHF
TGTGCCAGCAGTTACCGTGCGGAACTTACTAATTCACCCCTCCACTTT
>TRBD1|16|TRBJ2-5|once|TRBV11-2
CASSPDPGQGSLAQYF
TGTGCCAGCAGCCCTGACCCCGGACAGGGTAGTCTGGCCCAGTACTTC
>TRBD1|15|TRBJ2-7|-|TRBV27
CASSRKGGTFYEQYF
TGTGCCAGCAGCCGAAAAGGGGGCACCTTCTACGAGCAGTACTTC
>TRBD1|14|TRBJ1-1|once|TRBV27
CASSLGTGLTEAFF
TGTGCCAGCAGTTTGGGGACAGGGCTCACTGAAGCTTTCTTT
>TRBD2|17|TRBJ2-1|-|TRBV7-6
CASSPRASGGVFNEQFF
TGTGCCAGCAGCCCCCGGGCTAGCGGGGGGGTATTTAATGAGCAGTTCTTC
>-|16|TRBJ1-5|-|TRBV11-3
CASSPGGPAGNQPQHF
TGTGCCAGCAGCCCCGGGGGACCCGCCGGCAATCAGCCCCAGCATTTT
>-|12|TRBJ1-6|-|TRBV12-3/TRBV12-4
CASKTANSPLHF
TGTGCCAGCAAGACGGCTAATTCACCCCTCCACTTT
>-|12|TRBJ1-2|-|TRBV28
CASSLLTVGYTF
TGTGCCAGCAGTTTACTGACAGTCGGCTACACCTTC
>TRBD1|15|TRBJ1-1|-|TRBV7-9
CASSLQGAFGTEAFF
TGTGCCAGCAGCTTACAGGGGGCGTTCGGCACTGAAGCTTTCTTT
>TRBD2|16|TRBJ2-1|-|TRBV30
CAWSLLAGDLYNEQFF
TGTGCCTGGAGCTTGTTAGCGGGGGACCTATACAATGAGCAGTTCTTC